The clone carrying this T cell receptor beta chain was seen at least ten times. These data are taken from a study of blood T cell repertoires in COVID-19. V lost 2 bases, J lost 4 bases, and 8 bases lay in between. CDR3 length: 13 residues. CDR1 is MNHNY, CDR2 SVGAGI, per germline (reference sequence). In the original processing: Estimation of nucleated cell counts relied on the amplification of reference gene primers. Profiling relied on immunoSEQ multiplex PCR, and the TCRdb table lists in-frame clones only, not all of them. The DNA was the basis for D and trimming; V, J and clone size are from that table. The sample contains approximately 210,000 clones, around 83% of which appear only once.

The rearrangement links TRBV6-6 to TRBJ1-1; D uncertain. This TCR came from a man aged 45-60 years with active or convalescent COVID-19. Sequenced input: peripheral blood. The chain's CDR3 is CASSYGGVTEAFF. In DNA, the CDR3 is TGTGCCAGCAGTTACGGTGGAGTCACTGAAGCTTTCTTT.